This T cell receptor beta chain was retrieved from a study of chemoradiotherapy in HPV16-positive cancers. General observations from the study: Candidate HPV-specific clones and E7-related TCR motifs grew in tumor during treatment. The functional HPV-specific definition rests on just a couple of HPV16-positive patients.

The CDR3 totals 15 residues. Trimming cost V 5 bases and J 3 bases; bases outside gene matches: 7. Germline-derived CDR1 and CDR2 are LNHDA and SQIVND (reference sequence). Method: immunoSEQ multiplex PCR; TCRdb's copy keeps in-frame clones and lacks some. The table lists about 5,400 clones, approximately 91% of them singletons. This clone appeared a few times. The antigen is not known. The starting material was blood, obtained from a patient who underwent chemoradiotherapy. This clonotype was sampled from a human donor with HPV-associated anogenital cancer. The rearrangement uses TRBV19 and TRBJ1-5, with 7 bases matching TRBD1. CDR3 residues: CASSSGTDFNQPQHF. The CDR3 bases are TGTGCCAGTAGTTCCGGGACAGACTTCAATCAGCCCCAGCATTTT. Full variable domain (rest looked up from reference TRBV19 and TRBJ1-5): DGGITQSPKYLFRKEGQNVTLSCEQNLNHDAMYWYRQDPGQGLRLIYYSQIVNDFQKGDIAEGYSVSREKKESFPLTVTSAQKNPTAFYLCASSSGTDFNQPQHFGDGTRLSIL.